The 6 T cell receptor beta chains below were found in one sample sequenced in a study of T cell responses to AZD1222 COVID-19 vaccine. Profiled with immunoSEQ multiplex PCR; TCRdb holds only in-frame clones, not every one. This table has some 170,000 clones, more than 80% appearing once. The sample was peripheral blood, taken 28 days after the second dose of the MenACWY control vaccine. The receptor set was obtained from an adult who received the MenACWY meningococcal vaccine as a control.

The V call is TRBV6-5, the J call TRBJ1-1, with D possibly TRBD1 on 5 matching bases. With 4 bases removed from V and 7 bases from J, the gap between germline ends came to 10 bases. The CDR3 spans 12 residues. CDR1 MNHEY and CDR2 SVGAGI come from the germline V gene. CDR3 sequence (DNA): TGTGCCAGCAGTTCGACAGTATTTGAAGCTTTCTTT. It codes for CASSSTVFEAFF.

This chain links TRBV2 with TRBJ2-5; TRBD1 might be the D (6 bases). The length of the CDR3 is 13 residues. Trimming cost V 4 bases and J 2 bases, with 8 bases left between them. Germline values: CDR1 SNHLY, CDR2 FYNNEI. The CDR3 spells CASSGGTQETQYF. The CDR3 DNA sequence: TGTGCCAGCAGTGGAGGGACACAAGAGACCCAGTACTTC. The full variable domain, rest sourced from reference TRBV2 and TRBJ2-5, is EPEVTQTPSHQVTQMGQEVILRCVPISNHLYFYWYRQILGQKVEFLVSFYNNEISEKSEIFDDQFSVERPDGSNFTLKIRSTKLEDSAMYFCASSGGTQETQYFGPGTRLLVL.

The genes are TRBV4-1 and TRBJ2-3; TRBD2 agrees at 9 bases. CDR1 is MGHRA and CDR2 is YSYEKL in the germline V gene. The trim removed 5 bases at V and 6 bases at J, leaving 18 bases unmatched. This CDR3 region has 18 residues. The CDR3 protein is CASSIGSRASGKGDTQYF. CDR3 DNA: TGCGCCAGCAGCATCGGTTCTAGGGCTAGCGGGAAAGGTGATACGCAGTATTTT.

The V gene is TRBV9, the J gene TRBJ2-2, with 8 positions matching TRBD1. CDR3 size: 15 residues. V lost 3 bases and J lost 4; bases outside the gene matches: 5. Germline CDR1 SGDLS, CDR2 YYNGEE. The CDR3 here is CASSGNTGGTGELFF. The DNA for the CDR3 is TGTGCCAGCAGCGGGAACACAGGGGGCACCGGGGAGCTGTTTTTT. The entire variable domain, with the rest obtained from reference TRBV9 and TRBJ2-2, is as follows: DSGVTQTPKHLITATGQRVTLRCSPRSGDLSVYWYQQSLDQGLQFLIQYYNGEERAKGNILERFSAQQFPDLHSELNLSSLELGDSALYFCASSGNTGGTGELFFGEGSRLTVL.

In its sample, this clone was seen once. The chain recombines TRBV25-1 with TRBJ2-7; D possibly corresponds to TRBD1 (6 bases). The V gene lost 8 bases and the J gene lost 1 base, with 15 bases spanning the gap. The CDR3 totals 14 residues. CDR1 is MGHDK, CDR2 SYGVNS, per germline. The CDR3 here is CASVGHSLSYEQYF. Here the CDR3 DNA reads TGTGCCAGCGTGGGACACTCGCTATCCTACGAGCAGTACTTC.

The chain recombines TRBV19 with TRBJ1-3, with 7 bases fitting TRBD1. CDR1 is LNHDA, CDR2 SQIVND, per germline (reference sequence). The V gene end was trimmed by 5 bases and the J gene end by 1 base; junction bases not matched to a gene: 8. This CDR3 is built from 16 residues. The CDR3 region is CASSGYLGQSGNTIYF. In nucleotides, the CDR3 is TGTGCCAGTAGTGGATACTTGGGACAGTCTGGAAACACCATATATTTT. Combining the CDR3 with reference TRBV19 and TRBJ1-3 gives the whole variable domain DGGITQSPKYLFRKEGQNVTLSCEQNLNHDAMYWYRQDPGQGLRLIYYSQIVNDFQKGDIAEGYSVSREKKESFPLTVTSAQKNPTAFYLCASSGYLGQSGNTIYFGEGSWLTVV.